The 19 T cell receptor beta chains given below trace back to one sample, sequenced in a study of T cell repertoires in cytomegalovirus infection. MiXCR, applied by TCRdb to the reads, yields one record per CDR3 protein. The sample has roughly 500,000 distinct CDR3 sequences, under 45% seen once. Their antigens are not known. The specimen was cultured PBMCs, collected from culture after CMV antigen stimulation. The receptors were gathered from a human donor in good health (CMV status not recorded). Some clones in this sample may be carry-over from other donors' samples.

This chain uses TRBV12-3 or TRBV12-4 with TRBJ2-7; D might be TRBD1 or TRBD2, each matching 5 bases. Trimming removed 3 bases at V and 0 bases at J, with 18 bases between. The CDR3 consists of 17 residues. CDR3 nucleotide sequence: TGTGCCAGCAGTTTTCGGCTGGGGACCTACAGCTCCTACGAGCAGTACTTC. Its protein product is CASSFRLGTYSSYEQYF.

This clonotype showed up just once. V usage is TRBV7-6 and J usage is TRBJ2-3; D perhaps matches TRBD2 (6 bases). The V end lost 4 bases, the J end lost 9 bases, and 14 bases lay between the germline ends. Per germline, CDR1 SGHVS and CDR2 FNYEAQ. This CDR3 region has 13 residues. The CDR3, as DNA: TGTGCCAGCAGCTCTCCTAGCGTGGACACGCAGTATTTT. Protein sequence: CASSSPSVDTQYF.

This chain links TRBV6-1 with TRBJ2-7; 13 bases fit TRBD2. This CDR3 is built from 16 residues. Germline V gene lookup returns CDR1 MNHNS and CDR2 SASEGT. J lost 3 bases, V lost 1 base, and 3 bases had no gene match. The DNA of the CDR3 is TGTGCCAGCAGTGAAGGTCGACTAGCGGGGGGCTACGAGCAGTACTTC. Its protein is CASSEGRLAGGYEQYF.

This clonotype was seen at least ten times. This sequence joins TRBV7-8 and TRBJ1-1, with D unresolved. Germline V gene sequence: CDR1 SGHVS, CDR2 FQNEAQ. This CDR3 is built from 15 residues. Trimming removed 5 bases from V and 1 base from J, with 14 bases in between. CDR3 DNA: TGTGCCAGCAGCCCTGGGTGGTACAGGAACACTGAAGCTTTCTTT. It codes for CASSPGWYRNTEAFF.

This clonotype turned up a few times. The chain carries TRBV6-6 and TRBJ1-3; D gene unclear. Trimming removed 5 bases from V and 0 bases from J, with 8 bases in between. Germline V gene lookup returns CDR1 MNHNY and CDR2 SVGAGI (reference sequence). This CDR3 comprises 14 residues. The CDR3 coding sequence is TGTGCCAGCAGTGACTGGGACTCTGGAAACACCATATATTTT. The encoded protein is CASSDWDSGNTIYF.

This chain connects TRBV12-3 or TRBV12-4 to TRBJ2-7; maybe TRBD2 (6 bases). This CDR3 comprises 12 residues. V lost 6 bases to trimming and J lost 6 bases, with 12 bases between them. The CDR3 reads CASSFGGGEQYF. CDR3 coding DNA: TGTGCCAGCAGCTTCGGGGGAGGCGAGCAGTACTTC.

This clonotype was counted only a few times. V and J are TRBV7-9 and TRBJ2-2; TRBD2 is a possible D gene (6 bases). The length of the CDR3 is 15 residues. The germline V gene has CDR1 SEHNR and CDR2 FQNEAQ (reference sequence). The ends were cut back, 7 bases at V and 5 bases at J, with 17 bases in the middle. In DNA, the CDR3 is TGTGCCAGCACCATAACGTCTAGCGAGACCGGGGAGCTGTTTTTT. Amino acids: CASTITSSETGELFF.

This clonotype appeared a few times. The chain carries TRBV7-9 and TRBJ1-2; TRBD1 might be the D (6 bases). Per germline, CDR1 SEHNR and CDR2 FQNEAQ (reference sequence). Trimming shortened V by 4 bases and J by 2 bases, and 20 bases separated the two germline ends. The length of the CDR3 is 17 residues. The CDR3 is CASSSLRGSAENYGYTF. In DNA, the CDR3 is TGTGCCAGCAGCTCCCTTAGGGGGTCAGCTGAAAACTATGGCTACACCTTC.

The table lists this clonotype with a few counts. The chain is built from TRBV28 and TRBJ2-7; D gene ambiguous. Trimming pared 3 bases from V and 3 bases from J, leaving 9 bases between. Germline V lookup: CDR1 MDHEN, CDR2 SYDVKM. There are 13 residues in the CDR3. The CDR3 DNA reads TGTGCCAGCAGTTTGGGTATTGGCTACGAGCAGTACTTC. Protein product: CASSLGIGYEQYF.

In its sample, this clonotype was seen a few times. The rearrangement joins TRBV7-2 to TRBJ2-3; 8 bases are a match to TRBD2. The CDR3 extends over 16 amino acids. Germline-derived CDR1 and CDR2 are SGHTA and FQGNSA. Unmatched junction bases numbered 10, after V lost 5 bases and J lost 3 bases. For the CDR3, the DNA is TGTGCCAGCAGCCCCCGGGGGACTAGTGTAACAGATACGCAGTATTTT. Translation gives CASSPRGTSVTDTQYF.

The sample holds a few counts of this clonotype. The chain has TRBV27 and TRBJ2-3; D uncertain. The germline V gene has CDR1 MNHEY and CDR2 SMNVEV (reference sequence). Trimming cost V 8 bases and J 0 bases, with 18 bases left between them. The CDR3 covers 16 residues. In DNA, the CDR3 is TGTGCCAGCTGCGCCCCGGTAGGGCAGAGCACAGATACGCAGTATTTT. Translation gives CASCAPVGQSTDTQYF.

This clonotype was seen a few times. This chain connects TRBV7-2 to TRBJ2-5, with a tentative D call TRBD1 (6 bases). Trimming left V 2 bases short and J 7 bases short, with 17 bases between. The CDR3 extends over 15 amino acids. CDR1 and CDR2 (germline): SGHTA, FQGNSA. The CDR3 loop reads CASSLMSGHEGTQYF. CDR3 in DNA: TGTGCCAGCAGCTTAATGTCGGGACACGAGGGGACCCAGTACTTC. The full variable domain, completed using reference TRBV7-2 and TRBJ2-5, is GAGVSQSPSNKVTEKGKDVELRCDPISGHTALYWYRQSLGQGLEFLIYFQGNSAPDKSGLPSDRFSAERTGGSVSTLTIQRTQQEDSAVYLCASSLMSGHEGTQYFGPGTRLLVL.

This clonotype came up a few times. V usage is TRBV10-2 and J usage is TRBJ2-3; TRBD2 matches at 10 bases. The CDR3 contains 15 residues. The germline CDR1 and CDR2 sequences are WSHSY and SAAADI. V shed 6 bases, J shed 0 bases, and the junction held 3 bases outside the gene matches. This CDR3 reads CASRRLAGSTDTQYF. The DNA of the CDR3 is TGCGCCAGCAGACGACTAGCGGGTAGCACAGATACGCAGTATTTT.

The chain recombines TRBV6-5 with TRBJ1-6; 7 nucleotides line up with TRBD1. With V trimmed by 0 bases and J by 13 bases, 21 bases remained unmatched. The CDR3 loop spans 19 amino acids. Germline assignment: CDR1 MNHEY and CDR2 SVGAGI. CDR3 DNA: TGTGCCAGCAGTTACTCGATAGGTGGAGTAGGGGACAGCCTATTCCCCCTCCACTTT. Its protein product is CASSYSIGGVGDSLFPLHF.

This rearrangement joins TRBV18 to TRBJ2-3; D is uncertain. V lost 0 bases and J lost 0, with 7 bases in between. Germline values: CDR1 KGHSH, CDR2 LQKENI. The CDR3 is made up of 15 amino acids. The CDR3 coding sequence is TGTGCCAGCTCACCACCGGTGGCTAGCACAGATACGCAGTATTTT. Protein: CASSPPVASTDTQYF.

This clonotype occurred many times. The chain has TRBV7-2 and TRBJ2-1; TRBD1 might be the D (6 bases). The CDR3 loop spans 12 amino acids. V was clipped by 5 bases and J by 9 bases, with 11 bases between them. Germline V gene sequence: CDR1 SGHTA, CDR2 FQGNSA. In DNA form, the CDR3 reads TGTGCCAGCAGCCCACAGGGAACTGAGCAGTTCTTC. It yields the protein CASSPQGTEQFF.

This chain uses TRBV28 with TRBJ1-1; D gene unclear. The CDR3 is 14 residues long. The germline CDR1 and CDR2 sequences are MDHEN and SYDVKM. Between the trimmed V and J ends, which lost 2 bases and 0 bases, there was a span of 7 bases. The CDR3 here is CASSLHAMNTEAFF. The CDR3 region has the DNA TGTGCCAGCAGTTTACACGCCATGAACACTGAAGCTTTCTTT.

This clonotype has only a few counts. The rearrangement joins TRBV25-1 to TRBJ1-5; maybe TRBD1 (5 bases). In germline, CDR1 is MGHDK, CDR2 SYGVNS. The CDR3 totals 15 residues. V lost 6 bases to trimming and J lost 1 base, with 13 bases between them. This chain's CDR3 is CASSYRRGSNQPQHF. DNA of the CDR3: TGTGCCAGCAGCTACAGGAGGGGCAGCAATCAGCCCCAGCATTTT. Combining the CDR3 with reference TRBV25-1 and TRBJ1-5 gives the whole variable domain EADIYQTPRYLVIGTGKKITLECSQTMGHDKMYWYQQDPGMELHLIHYSYGVNSTEKGDLSSESTVSRIRTEHFPLTLESARPSHTSQYLCASSYRRGSNQPQHFGDGTRLSIL.

This clonotype has a single count. The J gene is TRBJ1-6, the V gene TRBV11-2, with a tentative D call TRBD1 (5 bases). The CDR3 is 15 amino acids. Germline V gives CDR1 SGHAT, CDR2 FQNNGV. Trimming cost V 1 base and J 9 bases, with 13 bases left between them. Here the CDR3 reads CASSLAGLFGSPLHF. DNA for the CDR3: TGTGCCAGCAGCTTAGCGGGGCTTTTCGGTTCACCCCTCCACTTT.